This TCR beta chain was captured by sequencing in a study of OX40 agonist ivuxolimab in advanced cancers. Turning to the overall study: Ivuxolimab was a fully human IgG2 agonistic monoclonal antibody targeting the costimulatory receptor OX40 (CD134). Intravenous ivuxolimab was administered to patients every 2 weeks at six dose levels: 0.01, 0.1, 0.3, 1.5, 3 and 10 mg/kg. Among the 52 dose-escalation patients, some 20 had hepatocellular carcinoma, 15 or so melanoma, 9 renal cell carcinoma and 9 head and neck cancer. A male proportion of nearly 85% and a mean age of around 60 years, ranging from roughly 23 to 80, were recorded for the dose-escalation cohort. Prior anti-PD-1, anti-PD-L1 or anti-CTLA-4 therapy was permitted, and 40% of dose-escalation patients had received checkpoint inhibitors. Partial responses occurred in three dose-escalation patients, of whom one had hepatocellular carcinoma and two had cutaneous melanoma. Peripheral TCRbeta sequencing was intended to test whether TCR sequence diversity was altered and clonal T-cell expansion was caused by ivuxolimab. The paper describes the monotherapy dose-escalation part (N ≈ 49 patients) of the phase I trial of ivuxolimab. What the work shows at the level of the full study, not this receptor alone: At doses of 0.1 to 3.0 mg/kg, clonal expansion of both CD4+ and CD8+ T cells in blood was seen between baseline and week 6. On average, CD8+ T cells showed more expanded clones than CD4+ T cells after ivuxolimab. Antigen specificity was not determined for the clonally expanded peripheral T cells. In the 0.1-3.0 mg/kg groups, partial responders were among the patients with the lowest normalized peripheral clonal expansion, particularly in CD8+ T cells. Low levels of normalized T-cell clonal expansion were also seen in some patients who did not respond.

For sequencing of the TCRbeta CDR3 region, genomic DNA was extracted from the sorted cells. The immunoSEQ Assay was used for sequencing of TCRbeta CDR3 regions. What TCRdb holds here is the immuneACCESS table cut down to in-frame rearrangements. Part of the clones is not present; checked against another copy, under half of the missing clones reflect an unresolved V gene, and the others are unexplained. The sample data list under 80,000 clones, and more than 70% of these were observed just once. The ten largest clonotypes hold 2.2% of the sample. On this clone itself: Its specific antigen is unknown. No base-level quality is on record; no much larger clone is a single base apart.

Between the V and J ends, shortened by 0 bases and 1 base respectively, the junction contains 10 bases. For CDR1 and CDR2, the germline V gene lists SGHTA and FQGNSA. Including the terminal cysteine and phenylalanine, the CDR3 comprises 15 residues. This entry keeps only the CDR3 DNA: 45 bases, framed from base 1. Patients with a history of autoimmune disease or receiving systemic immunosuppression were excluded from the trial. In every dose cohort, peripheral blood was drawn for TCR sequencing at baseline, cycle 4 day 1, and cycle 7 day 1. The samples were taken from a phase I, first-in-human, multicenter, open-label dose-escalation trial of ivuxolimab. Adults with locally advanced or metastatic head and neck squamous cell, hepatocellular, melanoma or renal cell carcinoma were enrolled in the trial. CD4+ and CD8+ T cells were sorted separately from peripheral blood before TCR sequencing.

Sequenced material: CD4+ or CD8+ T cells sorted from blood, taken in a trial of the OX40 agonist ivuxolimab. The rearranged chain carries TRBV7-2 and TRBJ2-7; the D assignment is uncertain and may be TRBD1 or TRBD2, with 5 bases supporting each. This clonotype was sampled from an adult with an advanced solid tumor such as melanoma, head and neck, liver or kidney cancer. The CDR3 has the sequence CASSLAPGSSYEQYF. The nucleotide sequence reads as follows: TGTGCCAGCAGCTTAGCCCCAGGGAGTTCCTACGAGCAGTACTTC.